Below are 2 T cell receptor beta chains sequenced from a single sample in a study of control samples from healthy donors and cancer patients (TCRdb year 2020). Receptor libraries were prepared by the immunoSEQ multiplex PCR assay. Sourced from immuneACCESS, this table was stored by TCRdb with only in-frame sequences that have V and J called. A share of the clones is absent; for the studies checked, an unresolved V gene accounts for under half, and the remainder has no known explanation. The sample table holds some 98,000 clones, of which roughly 84% were seen once. The ten largest clones take up under 40% of the sample. The sequenced material came from PBMCs. The source is a man between 65 and 85 years old with lung cancer.

This clone was detected only once. The chain recombines TRBV24-1 with TRBJ1-5, with 7 bases fitting TRBD1. The CDR3 is made up of 16 amino acids. The V and J ends lost 4 bases and 3 bases, in that order; junction bases with no gene match: 8. Germline V CDR1 and CDR2: KGHDR, SFDVKD. CDR3 DNA: TGTGCCACCAGTGACCCCGGGACAGAGGACAATCAGCCCCAGCATTTT. It specifies CATSDPGTEDNQPQHF.

The chain is built from TRBV5-1 and TRBJ1-1; no clear D gene. From germline, CDR1 is SGHRS and CDR2 YFSETQ. With 0 bases removed from V and 0 bases from J, the gap between germline ends came to 9 bases. There are 15 residues in the CDR3. CDR3 protein: CASSLVVGMNTEAFF. In DNA, the CDR3 is TGCGCCAGCAGCTTGGTGGTGGGAATGAACACTGAAGCTTTCTTT. Based on the CDR3 plus reference TRBV5-1 and TRBJ1-1, the full variable domain is KAGVTQTPRYLIKTRGQQVTLSCSPISGHRSVSWYQQTPGQGLQFLFEYFSETQRNKGNFPGRFSGRQFSNSRSEMNVSTLELGDSALYLCASSLVVGMNTEAFFGQGTRLTVV.